This T cell receptor beta chain was identified in a study of shared clonotypes between healthy human individuals. Measured with immunoSEQ multiplex PCR; TCRdb has only the in-frame clones, and not every one. The table lists hundreds of thousands of clones, around four fifths of them singletons. V was clipped by 2 bases and J by 5 bases; unmatched bases: 4. Germline assignment: CDR1 MNHEY and CDR2 SMNVEV (reference sequence). This CDR3 region has 14 residues. The chain uses TRBV27 and TRBJ2-5; TRBD2 aligns across 8 bases. The sequencing sample was made of memory CD4+ T cells sorted from blood. As to subset: CD45RA-negative fraction. The clonotype was recovered from a woman aged 25-40 years in good health. The CDR3 sequence is CASSLLGGEETQYF. In DNA form, the CDR3 reads TGTGCCAGCAGTTTACTCGGGGGGGAGGAGACCCAGTACTTC.